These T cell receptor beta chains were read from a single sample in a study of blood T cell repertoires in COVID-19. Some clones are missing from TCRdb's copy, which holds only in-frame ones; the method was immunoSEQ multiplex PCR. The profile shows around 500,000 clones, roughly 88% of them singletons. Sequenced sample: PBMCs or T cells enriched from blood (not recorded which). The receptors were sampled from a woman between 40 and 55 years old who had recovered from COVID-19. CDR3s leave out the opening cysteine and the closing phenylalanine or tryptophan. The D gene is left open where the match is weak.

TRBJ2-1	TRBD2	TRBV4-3	ASSQGLTSGRHNEQF
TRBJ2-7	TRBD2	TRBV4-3	ASSLAGEGYEQY
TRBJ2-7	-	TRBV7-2	ASSLVETESYEQY
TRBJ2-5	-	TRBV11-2	ASSLAGVQETQY
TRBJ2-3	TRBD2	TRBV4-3	ASSQGFVGREKTDTQY
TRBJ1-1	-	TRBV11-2	ASSLGASLNTEAF
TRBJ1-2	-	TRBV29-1	SVADSFYGYT
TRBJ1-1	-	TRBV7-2	ASSLGGPNTEAF
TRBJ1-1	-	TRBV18	ASSPQKLRGSEAF
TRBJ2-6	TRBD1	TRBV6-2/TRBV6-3	ASSYGTAGANVLT
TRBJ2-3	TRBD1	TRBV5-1	ASSRQGADTQY
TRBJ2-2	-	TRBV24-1	ATLGSLNTGELF
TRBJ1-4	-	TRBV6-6	ASSPHRVEKLF
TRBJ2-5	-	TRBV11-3	ASTGWGETQY
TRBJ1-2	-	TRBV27	ASSLFWGQNYGYT
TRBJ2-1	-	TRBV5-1	ASSSRDSVRVNEQF
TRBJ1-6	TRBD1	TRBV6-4	ASSEYRGSSPLH
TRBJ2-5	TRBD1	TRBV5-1	ASSLVTGGRETQY
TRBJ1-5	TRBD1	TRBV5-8	ASTPGGDSHLRNQPQH
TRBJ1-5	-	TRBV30	AWSVNRNNQPQH
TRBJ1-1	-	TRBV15	ATSRDPGGGNTEAF
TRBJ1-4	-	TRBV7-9	ASSLVGRSNEKLF
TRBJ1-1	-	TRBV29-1	SVEARRLDTEAF
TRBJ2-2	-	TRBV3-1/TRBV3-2	ASSQRGSNGELF
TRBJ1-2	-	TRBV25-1	ASSASGSRGGYT
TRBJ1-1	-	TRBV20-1	SATVAEAF
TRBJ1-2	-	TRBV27	ASSTTGDYGYT
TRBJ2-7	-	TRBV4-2	ASSQELTYPSYEQY
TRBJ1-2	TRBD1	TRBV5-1	ASSWTGYGYT
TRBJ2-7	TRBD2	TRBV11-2	ASSPSGRARYEQY
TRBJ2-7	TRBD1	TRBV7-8	ASSLGGTAYEQY
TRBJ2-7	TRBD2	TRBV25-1	ASSVAGGSNFYEQY
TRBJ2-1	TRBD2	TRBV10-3	AIMGLGNEQF
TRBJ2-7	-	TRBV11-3	ASSLDHGVTYEQY
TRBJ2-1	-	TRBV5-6	ASSVPRGEQF
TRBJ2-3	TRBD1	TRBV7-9	ASSGRSGQSTDTQY
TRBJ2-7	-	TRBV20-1	SGEGAYEQY